Each of the 29 T cell receptor beta chains below was sequenced from the same sample in a study. In TCRdb, the 5' RACE reads were re-called with MiXCR into one record per CDR3 protein. The sample shows about 61,000 distinct CDR3 sequences, approximately 29% of them seen only once. Sequences were obtained from tumor-infiltrating naive CD4+ T cells sorted from the breast tumor. Subset described: naive CD4+ T cells, CD4+CD45RA+CD25-. Receptors originate from a female donor with breast cancer.

This rearrangement joins TRBV7-3 to TRBJ1-4; weak D call: TRBD1 (6 bases). Germline assignment: CDR1 SGHTA and CDR2 FQGTGA. This CDR3 is 15 amino acids long. V was shortened by 5 bases and J by 2 bases, with 12 bases between the two germline ends. The chain's CDR3 is CASSPQGGTNEKLFF. DNA of the CDR3: TGTGCCAGCAGCCCCCAAGGGGGGACTAATGAAAAACTGTTTTTT.

CDR3: CAWNRPWVAVSVYTQYF. DNA for the CDR3: TGTGCCTGGAATCGCCCGTGGGTGGCCGTCTCGGTATATACGCAGTATTTT. V usage is TRBV30 and J usage is TRBJ2-3; D is unclear. Germline V gene data show CDR1 as GTSNPN and CDR2 as SVGIG (reference sequence). V lost 4 bases, J lost 7 bases, and 27 bases lay in between. The CDR3 length is 17 residues.

This clonotype was observed a handful of times. V usage is TRBV7-6 and J usage is TRBJ1-6, with D uncertain. This CDR3 is 14 amino acids long. Deletions cut 1 base from V and 8 bases from J, with 9 bases between. Germline CDR1 is SGHVS and CDR2 is FNYEAQ. The CDR3 loop is CASSLEQSYSPLHF. In nucleotides, the CDR3 is TGTGCCAGCAGCTTAGAACAGTCCTATTCACCCCTCCACTTT.

Note on this clonotype: Relative to the germline gene, one junction end is altered; a read error may explain this. The rearrangement joins TRBV5-5 to TRBJ2-1; D possibly corresponds to TRBD2 (5 bases). CDR1 and CDR2 from the germline V gene are SGHKS and YYEKEE (reference sequence). This CDR3 contains 13 residues. In nucleotides, the CDR3 is TGTGCCAGCAGCTTGTTGAACTACAATGAGCGGTCCTTC. It translates to CASSLLNYNERSF.

Only a few counts were recorded for this clonotype. The chain links TRBV28 to TRBJ2-5; no clear D gene. V lost 3 bases to trimming and J lost 4 bases, with 6 bases between them. This CDR3 is 12 amino acids long. Per germline, CDR1 MDHEN and CDR2 SYDVKM. The CDR3 here is CASSFMRETQYF. CDR3 nucleotides: TGTGCCAGCAGTTTTATGCGAGAGACCCAGTACTTC.

The chain is built from TRBV7-2 and TRBJ2-3, with D possibly being TRBD1 (6 bases). Per the germline V gene, CDR1 is SGHTA and CDR2 is FQGNSA. V was trimmed by 5 bases and J by 5 bases, leaving 17 bases between them. The CDR3 loop spans 15 amino acids. The CDR3 protein is CASSQGSQAGDTQYF. The CDR3 DNA sequence: TGTGCCAGCAGCCAGGGGAGCCAGGCAGGAGATACGCAGTATTTT.

This clonotype was detected a few times. The chain couples TRBV3-1 to TRBJ1-5, with a weak D call TRBD1 (5 bases). Germline V gives CDR1 LGHDT, CDR2 YNNKEL (reference sequence). The CDR3 sequence is 12 residues long. Between the trimmed V and J ends, which lost 3 bases and 6 bases, there was a span of 6 bases. The CDR3 coding sequence is TGTGCCAGCAGCCAGGGGGGTCAGCCCCAGCATTTT. Translation: CASSQGGQPQHF.

This clonotype was counted between two and nine times. V is TRBV20-1 and J is TRBJ2-1, with TRBD1 matching 10 bases. CDR3 length: 15 amino acids. The V gene end was trimmed by 2 bases and the J gene end by 11 bases; junction bases not matched to a gene: 12. Germline V gene data show CDR1 as DFQATT and CDR2 as SNEGSKA (reference sequence). The CDR3 spells CSARPGQGLGIKQFF. CDR3 coding DNA: TGCAGTGCTAGACCGGGACAGGGGTTAGGTATTAAGCAGTTCTTC.

The V and J genes are TRBV7-8 and TRBJ2-7; a possible D gene is TRBD1 (6 bases). V lost 3 bases and J 2 bases, leaving 17 bases between the germline ends. This CDR3 spans 16 amino acids. Germline CDR1 and CDR2: SGHVS and FQNEAQ. CDR3 DNA: TGTGCCAGCAGCTTTAACTCGGCAGGGGACACCTACGAGCAGTACTTC. The encoded protein is CASSFNSAGDTYEQYF.

The chain joins TRBV27 to TRBJ2-6, with D maybe TRBD2 (5 bases). V shed 3 bases and J shed 0 bases, with 15 bases lying between them. Looked up from germline, CDR1 is MNHEY and CDR2 is SMNVEV (reference sequence). The CDR3 spans 18 residues. The CDR3 sequence is CASSFRGEFLSGANVLTF. CDR3 bases: TGTGCCAGCAGTTTCCGGGGAGAGTTTCTCTCTGGGGCCAACGTCCTGACTTTC.

As to this clonotype: Germline and junction disagree at one end, which may indicate a read error. The chain recombines TRBV29-1 with TRBJ1-1; D unclear. This CDR3 is built from 13 residues. The germline gives CDR1 SQVTM, CDR2 ANQGSEA. The CDR3 bases are TGCAGCGCGGAACGGGGTTTCGACACTGAATCTTTCTTT. Its protein product is CSAERGFDTESFF. Full variable domain (rest looked up from reference TRBV29-1 and TRBJ1-1): SAVISQKPSRDICQRGTSLTIQCQVDSQVTMMFWYRQQPGQSLTLIATANQGSEATYESGFVIDKFPISRPNLTFSTLTVSNMSPEDSSIYLCSAERGFDTESFFGQGTRLTVV.

The chain combines TRBV20-1 with TRBJ2-1, with TRBD1 matching 7 bases. This CDR3 has 14 amino acids. Germline values: CDR1 DFQATT, CDR2 SNEGSKA (reference sequence). The V segment lost 1 base and the J segment 2 bases; nucleotides outside the gene matches: 2. CDR3: CSARVDRAYNEQFF. CDR3 sequence (DNA): TGCAGTGCTAGAGTAGACAGGGCCTACAATGAGCAGTTCTTC.

This clonotype was recorded a few times. The gene calls are TRBV21-1 and TRBJ2-7; TRBD2, the D gene given by the table, was not confirmed from the DNA. TRBV21-1 is a documented pseudogene. This CDR3 has 16 residues. Here the CDR3 reads CASSKEGTSRSYEQYF. DNA of the CDR3: TGTGCCAGCAGCAAAGAAGGGACTAGCCGGTCCTACGAGCAGTACTTC.

This clonotype was counted only a few times. V gene TRBV6-2 or TRBV6-3 combines with J gene TRBJ2-5; tentatively, D is TRBD1 or TRBD2 (6 bases each). Germline V gene data show CDR1 as MNHEY and CDR2 as SVGEGT. This CDR3 region has 17 residues. V shed 2 bases and J shed 5 bases, with 21 bases lying between them. CDR3 residues: CASSYALLGGAWETQYF. CDR3 nucleotide sequence: TGTGCCAGCAGTTACGCCCTCCTGGGGGGCGCATGGGAGACCCAGTACTTC.

This clonotype showed up many times. V gene TRBV9 combines with J gene TRBJ2-5; a weak D match, TRBD2 (5 bases). The CDR3 sequence is 13 residues long. The germline CDR1 and CDR2 sequences are SGDLS and YYNGEE. Deletions cut 4 bases from V and 2 bases from J, with 9 bases between. The CDR3: CASSIREQETQYF. CDR3 in DNA: TGTGCCAGCAGCATTAGGGAGCAAGAGACCCAGTACTTC.

This clonotype was counted only a few times. J is TRBJ1-4 and V is TRBV2, with TRBD1 as a possible D gene (6 bases). CDR1 is SNHLY, CDR2 FYNNEI, per germline. CDR3 size: 13 residues. V was shortened by 3 bases and J by 8 bases, with 10 bases between the two germline ends. The CDR3 sequence is CASSETGEEKLFF. DNA for the CDR3: TGTGCCAGCAGTGAGACAGGTGAAGAAAAACTGTTTTTT.

In this sample, this clonotype turned up a few times. V and J are TRBV4-1 and TRBJ1-2; weak D call: TRBD1 (6 bases). The germline V gene encodes CDR1 MGHRA and CDR2 YSYEKL. The CDR3 length is 15 residues. V lost 2 bases to trimming and J lost 4 bases, with 14 bases between them. CDR3 loop: CASSQPTGTPYGYTF. The CDR3 DNA reads as TGCGCCAGCAGCCAACCCACCGGGACACCCTATGGCTACACCTTC.

V and J are TRBV7-3 and TRBJ2-2; unclear D gene. The length of the CDR3 is 13 residues. The V gene lost 5 bases and the J gene lost 5 bases, with 9 bases spanning the gap. CDR1 is SGHTA and CDR2 is FQGTGA in the germline V gene. CDR3 coding DNA: TGTGCCAGCAGCATACAGAGTACCGGGGAGCTGTTTTTT. Amino acid sequence: CASSIQSTGELFF.

This sequence joins TRBV7-8 and TRBJ2-3; maybe TRBD1 (6 bases). This CDR3 is built from 16 residues. V lost 3 bases and J 5 bases, leaving 18 bases between the germline ends. CDR1 and CDR2 from the germline V gene are SGHVS and FQNEAQ. The CDR3 here is CASSFPLRTAQDTQYF. The DNA for the CDR3 is TGTGCCAGCAGCTTCCCTTTAAGGACAGCACAAGATACGCAGTATTTT.

This chain joins TRBV20-1 and TRBJ2-3, with D possibly TRBD2 on 5 matching bases. Trimming pared 0 bases from V and 2 bases from J, leaving 9 bases between. CDR3 size: 14 residues. Per germline, CDR1 DFQATT and CDR2 SNEGSKA (reference sequence). CDR3 in DNA: TGCAGTGCTAGAGACCCTAGCTCCACAGATACGCAGTATTTT. Translation: CSARDPSSTDTQYF.

This clonotype was observed a few times. The chain recombines TRBV5-6 with TRBJ1-5; D remains unclear. CDR3 size: 14 residues. The germline CDR1 and CDR2 sequences are SGHDT and YYEEEE. V was cut by 4 bases and J by 1 base, with 9 bases left in between. CDR3 in amino acids: CASSTFTSNQPQHF. CDR3 DNA sequence: TGTGCCAGCAGCACCTTTACGAGCAATCAGCCCCAGCATTTT.

This clonotype was counted only a few times. V gene TRBV27 combines with J gene TRBJ1-6, with TRBD1 matching 8 bases. V was clipped by 0 bases and J by 7 bases; unmatched bases: 5. The CDR3 covers 16 residues. Germline CDR1 reads MNHEY; CDR2 reads SMNVEV (reference sequence). This chain's CDR3 is CASSLSWTGLNSPLHF. CDR3 coding DNA: TGTGCCAGCAGTTTATCCTGGACAGGGTTGAATTCACCCCTCCACTTT.

This clonotype was detected many times. The CDR3 loop is CASSPVWGEGEQYF. For the CDR3, the DNA is TGTGCCAGCAGCCCTGTGTGGGGCGAGGGCGAGCAGTACTTC. The chain recombines TRBV6-5 with TRBJ2-7; D assignment may be TRBD1 or TRBD2 (5 bases each). The V end was cut by 6 bases, the J end by 6 bases, with 18 bases between. Per germline, CDR1 MNHEY and CDR2 SVGAGI. The CDR3 sequence is 14 residues long.

This clonotype was seen a handful of times. This chain links TRBV21-1 with TRBJ1-5; TRBD1 was called by the table and not checked on the DNA. TRBV21-1 is noted as a pseudogene. The CDR3 runs to 15 residues. Written as DNA, the CDR3 is TGTGCCAGCAGGAATCAGGGCAGGCATAATCAGCCCCAGCATTTT. It codes for CASRNQGRHNQPQHF.

J is TRBJ1-3 and V is TRBV7-9; D not resolved. Trimming stripped 2 bases from V and 6 bases from J, with 14 bases between. This CDR3 is built from 15 residues. CDR1 is SEHNR, CDR2 FQNEAQ, per germline (reference sequence). The DNA of the CDR3 is TGTGCCAGCAGCTTAAGGGCCAGTCCTGAAAACACCATATATTTT. Its protein product is CASSLRASPENTIYF.

V is TRBV11-2 and J is TRBJ2-1; maybe TRBD1 (7 bases). The germline V gene encodes CDR1 SGHAT and CDR2 FQNNGV. The ends were cut back, 3 bases at V and 6 bases at J, with 12 bases in the middle. This CDR3 spans 14 amino acids. This CDR3 reads CASSFNRGGNEQFF. The CDR3 DNA sequence: TGTGCCAGCAGCTTTAACAGGGGAGGCAATGAGCAGTTCTTC.

The chain couples TRBV7-6 to TRBJ2-7; D is unresolved. V was trimmed by 4 bases and J by 0 bases, leaving 7 bases between them. The CDR3 runs 13 residues. CDR1 SGHVS and CDR2 FNYEAQ come from the germline V gene. The CDR3 here is CASSSRTSYEQYF. The CDR3 DNA reads TGTGCCAGCAGCTCCAGGACCTCCTACGAGCAGTACTTC.

This clonotype was counted between two and nine times. This chain connects TRBV19 to TRBJ2-2, with D tentatively TRBD1 (6 bases). CDR1 and CDR2 (germline): LNHDA, SQIVND (reference sequence). V was cut by 5 bases and J by 5 bases, with 15 bases left in between. The CDR3 is 15 amino acids. In nucleotides, the CDR3 is TGTGCCAGTAGTGTCGACAGGCAAACAACCGGGGAGCTGTTTTTT. Its protein product is CASSVDRQTTGELFF.

This clonotype was found a few times. This sequence joins TRBV28 and TRBJ1-1, with 7 bases that match TRBD1. The germline gives CDR1 MDHEN, CDR2 SYDVKM. The CDR3 sequence is 14 residues long. V lost 4 bases, J lost 5 bases, and 7 bases stayed unmatched. The CDR3 DNA reads as TGTGCCAGCAGTTACCAACAGGGGAGGACTGAAGCTTTCTTT. It translates to CASSYQQGRTEAFF.